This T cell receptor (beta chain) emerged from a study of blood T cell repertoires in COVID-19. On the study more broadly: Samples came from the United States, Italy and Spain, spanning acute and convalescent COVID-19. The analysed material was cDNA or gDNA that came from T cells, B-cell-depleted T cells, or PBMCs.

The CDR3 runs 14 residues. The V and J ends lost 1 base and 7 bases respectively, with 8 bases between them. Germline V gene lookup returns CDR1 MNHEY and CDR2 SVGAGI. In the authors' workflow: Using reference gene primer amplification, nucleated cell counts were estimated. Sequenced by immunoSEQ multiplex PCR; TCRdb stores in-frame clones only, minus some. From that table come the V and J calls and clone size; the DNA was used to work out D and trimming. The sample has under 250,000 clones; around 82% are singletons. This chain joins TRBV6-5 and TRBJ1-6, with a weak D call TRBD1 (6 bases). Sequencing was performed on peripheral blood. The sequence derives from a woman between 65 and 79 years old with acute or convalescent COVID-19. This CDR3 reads CASSYLQGNSPLHF. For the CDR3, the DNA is TGTGCCAGCAGTTACTTGCAGGGGAATTCACCCCTCCACTTT.